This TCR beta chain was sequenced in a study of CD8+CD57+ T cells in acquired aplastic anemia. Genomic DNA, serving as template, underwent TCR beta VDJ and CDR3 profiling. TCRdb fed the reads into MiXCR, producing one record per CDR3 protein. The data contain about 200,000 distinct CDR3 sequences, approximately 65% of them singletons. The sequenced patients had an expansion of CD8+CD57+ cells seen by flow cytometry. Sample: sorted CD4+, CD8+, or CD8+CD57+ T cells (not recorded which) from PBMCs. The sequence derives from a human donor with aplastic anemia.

CDR3 DNA: TGTGCCAGCAGCCCAGCTGGCAGAATCGACGAGCAGTACTTC. Translating gives CASSPAGRIDEQYF. The J gene is TRBJ2-7, the V gene TRBV7-8; unclear D gene. Per germline, CDR1 SGHVS and CDR2 FQNEAQ. The germline V and J ends were trimmed by 5 bases and 5 bases, with 16 bases remaining between them. This CDR3 region has 14 residues.